Each of the 28 T cell receptor beta chains below was sequenced from the same sample in a study of cytomegalovirus exposure and HLA in healthy donors. TCRdb's copy holds only in-frame clones and misses some; the assay was immunoSEQ multiplex PCR. Of roughly 45,000 clones in the sample, roughly 94% were seen once. Sequenced material: PBMCs. These receptors were obtained from a woman younger than 30 in good health and CMV-seropositive.

This rearrangement joins TRBV27 to TRBJ2-2, with 7 bases identical to TRBD1. The CDR3 has 14 residues. V shed 1 base and J 9 bases; nucleotides not matched to a gene: 5. The V gene's germline CDR1 is MNHEY and CDR2 SMNVEV (reference sequence). CDR3 in amino acids: CASSLLTGARELFF. CDR3 sequence (DNA): TGTGCCAGCAGTTTATTAACAGGGGCAAGGGAGCTGTTTTTT.

The chain employs TRBV27 and TRBJ2-7, with D perhaps TRBD1 (5 bases). The length of the CDR3 is 14 residues. Germline V gene lookup returns CDR1 MNHEY and CDR2 SMNVEV (reference sequence). V lost 4 bases, J lost 2 bases, and 12 bases lay in between. The CDR3 reads CASSYAQGPYEQYF. The CDR3 nucleotides are TGTGCCAGCAGTTATGCGCAGGGCCCCTACGAGCAGTACTTC.

This chain joins TRBV5-8 and TRBJ1-1, with a tentative D call TRBD1 (5 bases). Per germline, CDR1 SGHTS and CDR2 YDEGEE. The CDR3 loop spans 16 amino acids. Trimming cost V 2 bases and J 1 base, with 15 bases left between them. CDR3 nucleotides: TGTGCCAGCAGCTTCTCGCCGGGACTTCCGAACACTGAAGCTTTCTTT. Translated, it gives CASSFSPGLPNTEAFF.

The V gene is TRBV19, the J gene TRBJ2-7; 7 bases agree with TRBD2. The CDR3 totals 13 residues. V trimming: 4 bases; J trimming: 4 bases; junction bases outside the gene matches: 4. In germline, CDR1 is LNHDA, CDR2 SQIVND (reference sequence). CDR3 in DNA: TGTGCCAGTAGTAACGGGAGGAGGTACGAGCAGTACTTC. It is translated as CASSNGRRYEQYF.

Here the CDR3 DNA reads TGTGCCAGCTCACCTACGGGACACCAAAATCAGCCCCAGCATTTT. Translation gives CASSPTGHQNQPQHF. The chain employs TRBV18 and TRBJ1-5, with D tentatively TRBD1 (6 bases). Trimming cost V 3 bases and J 4 bases, with 13 bases left between them. The CDR3 is 15 amino acids. Looked up from germline, CDR1 is KGHSH and CDR2 is LQKENI.

This clone was observed once. The chain is built from TRBV4-3 and TRBJ1-2, with a tentative D call TRBD1 (6 bases). Trimming took 2 bases from V and 4 from J, leaving 23 bases between them. CDR3 length: 18 residues. Germline V gives CDR1 LGHNA, CDR2 YSLEER. The CDR3 sequence: CASSQQIIGQTLSYGYTF. DNA for the CDR3: TGCGCCAGCAGCCAACAGATAATAGGACAGACCCTATCCTATGGCTACACCTTC.

J is TRBJ2-7 and V is TRBV7-2; 7 bases align to TRBD2. The germline V gene encodes CDR1 SGHTA and CDR2 FQGNSA. V was pared by 1 base and J by 2 bases, with 2 bases of the junction left unmatched. The CDR3 is made up of 14 amino acids. The CDR3 is CASSLGLAAYEQYF. The CDR3 DNA follows: TGTGCCAGCAGCTTAGGACTAGCTGCCTACGAGCAGTACTTC.

This sequence joins TRBV9 and TRBJ2-1; 10 bases line up with TRBD2. V was pared by 3 bases and J by 9 bases, with 9 bases of the junction left unmatched. The CDR3 totals 15 residues. Germline lookup yields CDR1 SGDLS and CDR2 YYNGEE. CDR3 coding DNA: TGTGCCAGCAGCGACAGACTAGCGGGCGGGAGTGAGCAGTTCTTC. Its translation is CASSDRLAGGSEQFF. Variable domain in full (rest from reference TRBV9 and TRBJ2-1): DSGVTQTPKHLITATGQRVTLRCSPRSGDLSVYWYQQSLDQGLQFLIQYYNGEERAKGNILERFSAQQFPDLHSELNLSSLELGDSALYFCASSDRLAGGSEQFFGPGTRLTVL.

This chain links TRBV30 with TRBJ2-3, with D unclear. CDR3 size: 11 residues. Per germline, CDR1 GTSNPN and CDR2 SVGIG (reference sequence). V dropped 3 bases and J dropped 4 bases, with 5 bases sitting between them. CDR3 DNA sequence: TGTGCCTGGAGATCGTCAGATACGCAGTATTTT. Its protein is CAWRSSDTQYF. The full variable domain, with the rest looked up from reference TRBV30 and TRBJ2-3, is SQTIHQWPATLVQPVGSPLSLECTVEGTSNPNLYWYRQAAGRGLQLLFYSVGIGQISSEVPQNLSASRPQDRQFILSSKKLLLSDSGFYLCAWRSSDTQYFGPGTRLTVL.

This sequence joins TRBV4-1 and TRBJ2-7; TRBD2 agrees at 10 bases. The germline V gene has CDR1 MGHRA and CDR2 YSYEKL. There are 15 residues in the CDR3. V lost 6 bases and J lost 2; bases outside the gene matches: 7. The CDR3 DNA follows: TGCGCCAGCAGATCCACTAGCGGGACTACCTACGAGCAGTACTTC. It encodes CASRSTSGTTYEQYF.

This rearrangement joins TRBV27 to TRBJ2-1; D possibly corresponds to TRBD2 (5 bases). The germline V gene encodes CDR1 MNHEY and CDR2 SMNVEV (reference sequence). The CDR3 runs 12 residues. Trimming removed 3 bases at V and 9 bases at J, with 9 bases between. CDR3 residues: CASSFGESEQFF. CDR3 bases: TGTGCCAGCAGTTTTGGGGAGAGTGAGCAGTTCTTC.

The rearrangement links TRBV19 to TRBJ1-5, with D perhaps TRBD1 (6 bases). In germline, CDR1 is LNHDA, CDR2 SQIVND (reference sequence). V lost 4 bases and J lost 0, with 13 bases in between. The CDR3 contains 16 residues. The CDR3 nucleotides read TGTGCCAGTAGTACCGGGACAACGCATAGCAATCAGCCCCAGCATTTT. It specifies CASSTGTTHSNQPQHF.

The chain carries TRBV7-9 and TRBJ1-5; 9 bases match TRBD1. The germline V gene has CDR1 SEHNR and CDR2 FQNEAQ (reference sequence). This CDR3 has 18 amino acids. With 0 bases clipped from V and 5 bases from J, the junction kept 11 bases outside the gene matches. DNA of the CDR3: TGTGCCAGCAGCTTAGCGCCACAGGGGGCCCTTCGAGATCAGCCCCAGCATTTT. This sequence encodes CASSLAPQGALRDQPQHF.

This sequence joins TRBV9 and TRBJ2-5; 7 bases agree with TRBD2. The CDR3 sequence is 14 residues long. Germline CDR1 is SGDLS and CDR2 is YYNGEE. After removal of 0 bases from V and 5 bases from J, the junction contained 4 bases not matched to a gene. CDR3: CASSVGGGLETQYF. CDR3 sequence (DNA): TGTGCCAGCAGCGTAGGGGGAGGGCTGGAGACCCAGTACTTC.

The chain recombines TRBV6-1 with TRBJ2-7, with 11 bases fitting TRBD1. Germline trimming cut 6 bases from V and 3 bases from J; bases unmatched to any gene: 4. The CDR3 length is 14 residues. Germline V lookup: CDR1 MNHNS, CDR2 SASEGT. CDR3 amino acids: CASRSGQGGYEQYF. In DNA, the CDR3 is TGTGCCAGCAGGTCGGGACAGGGGGGCTACGAGCAGTACTTC.

V and J are TRBV27 and TRBJ1-5; a weak D match, TRBD1 (6 bases). Trimming took 2 bases from V and 1 from J, leaving 21 bases between them. CDR3 length: 19 residues. In germline, CDR1 is MNHEY, CDR2 SMNVEV (reference sequence). The CDR3 sequence is CASSLRGGPGNRSNQPQHF. The CDR3 bases are TGTGCCAGCAGTTTACGGGGGGGGCCAGGGAACAGGAGCAATCAGCCCCAGCATTTT.

This clone was picked up one time. The chain has TRBV28 and TRBJ2-5; 11 bases line up with TRBD2. The CDR3 length is 16 residues. Germline CDR1 is MDHEN and CDR2 is SYDVKM. V lost 3 bases, J lost 3 bases, and 6 bases stayed unmatched. The CDR3: CASSFPLAGGEETQYF. The CDR3 nucleotides are TGTGCCAGCAGTTTTCCCCTAGCGGGAGGTGAAGAGACCCAGTACTTC.

The CDR3 coding sequence is TGTGCCAGCAGCTCTTTCCCGGGACACCAAGGGGATGAGCAGTTCTTC. This sequence encodes CASSSFPGHQGDEQFF. The rearrangement joins TRBV11-3 to TRBJ2-1; D might be TRBD1 (6 bases). The V gene's germline CDR1 is SGHNT and CDR2 YENEEA. This CDR3 has 16 amino acids. Deletions cut 4 bases from V and 8 bases from J, with 21 bases between.

The V call is TRBV27, the J call TRBJ1-1, with 9 bases lining up with TRBD1. This CDR3 contains 15 residues. The V gene's germline CDR1 is MNHEY and CDR2 SMNVEV (reference sequence). With V trimmed by 6 bases and J by 4 bases, 9 bases remained unmatched. The CDR3 spells CASSPQQGASTEAFF. CDR3 nucleotide sequence: TGTGCCAGCAGCCCACAACAGGGGGCCAGCACTGAAGCTTTCTTT.

As for this clone: A junction end diverges from the germline sequence, so it may reflect a read error. In nucleotides, the CDR3 is TGTGCCACCAGAAGAGGATGGGCTAGCGGAGAGAACAATGAGCAGTTCTTC. Translated: CATRRGWASGENNEQFF. The chain links TRBV15 to TRBJ2-1; 7 positions match TRBD2. Germline CDR1 LNHNV, CDR2 YYDKDF (reference sequence). The CDR3 loop spans 17 amino acids.

The rearrangement links TRBV28 to TRBJ2-6; TRBD1 might be the D (6 bases). This CDR3 is built from 15 residues. CDR1 is MDHEN, CDR2 SYDVKM, per germline. The V and J ends lost 6 bases and 2 bases respectively, with 11 bases between them. The CDR3 DNA reads TGTGCCAGCAGGCCTACAGGGACTGGGGCCAACGTCCTGACTTTC. Its translation: CASRPTGTGANVLTF.

This chain connects TRBV7-2 to TRBJ2-7, with D perhaps TRBD1 (5 bases). The CDR3 consists of 12 residues. Trimming removed 2 bases at V and 3 bases at J, with 5 bases between. Germline V gene lookup returns CDR1 SGHTA and CDR2 FQGNSA. In DNA, the CDR3 is TGTGCCAGCAGCTTACAGGGCTACGAGCAGTACTTC. Protein: CASSLQGYEQYF.

CDR3 DNA sequence: TGTGCCAGCGCGAGACAGGGGAACACTGAAGCTTTCTTT. Translated, it gives CASARQGNTEAFF. V and J are TRBV7-9 and TRBJ1-1; 7 bases map to TRBD1. Germline CDR1 reads SEHNR; CDR2 reads FQNEAQ (reference sequence). Unmatched junction bases numbered 4, after V lost 8 bases and J lost 1 base. This CDR3 has 13 amino acids.

The J gene is TRBJ1-5, the V gene TRBV25-1; D is ambiguous. Germline assignment: CDR1 MGHDK and CDR2 SYGVNS. V dropped 0 bases and J dropped 5 bases, with 8 bases sitting between them. CDR3 size: 14 residues. The CDR3 DNA follows: TGTGCCAGCAGTGAATATAACGACTATCAGCCCCAGCATTTT. Amino acid sequence: CASSEYNDYQPQHF.

J is TRBJ2-7 and V is TRBV4-1; 7 bases align to TRBD2. The CDR3 runs to 18 residues. V was pared by 0 bases and J by 0 bases, with 11 bases of the junction left unmatched. CDR1 and CDR2 from the germline V gene are MGHRA and YSYEKL. The CDR3 loop is CASSQDQTSGKDSYEQYF. The CDR3 DNA reads as TGCGCCAGCAGCCAAGATCAAACCAGCGGGAAGGACTCCTACGAGCAGTACTTC.

The chain has TRBV28 and TRBJ1-6; D uncertain. Germline V gives CDR1 MDHEN, CDR2 SYDVKM. The CDR3 consists of 16 residues. The ends were cut back, 6 bases at V and 7 bases at J, with 19 bases in the middle. CDR3 in amino acids: CASREILSAANSPLHF. CDR3 nucleotides: TGTGCCAGCAGAGAAATCCTTTCTGCGGCGAATTCACCCCTCCACTTT. The full variable domain, in which reference TRBV28 and TRBJ1-6 provide the parts outside the CDR3, is DVKVTQSSRYLVKRTGEKVFLECVQDMDHENMFWYRQDPGLGLRLIYFSYDVKMKEKGDIPEGYSVSREKKERFSLILESASTNQTSMYLCASREILSAANSPLHFGNGTRLTVT.

The V and J genes are TRBV25-1 and TRBJ2-5, with TRBD2 matching 8 bases. Looked up from germline, CDR1 is MGHDK and CDR2 is SYGVNS. The CDR3 has 16 residues. With 3 bases clipped from V and 4 bases from J, the junction kept 10 bases outside the gene matches. The CDR3 DNA sequence: TGTGCCAGCAGTGACCCCCGGGGGGGGACGAGAGAGACCCAGTACTTC. Translation: CASSDPRGGTRETQYF.

CDR3: CASRTGTANYGYTF. The CDR3 DNA sequence: TGTGCCAGCAGGACAGGGACGGCTAACTATGGCTACACCTTC. The gene calls are TRBV28 and TRBJ1-2, with TRBD1 identical over 7 bases. The CDR3 totals 14 residues. The germline V gene has CDR1 MDHEN and CDR2 SYDVKM. Losses at the gene ends were 6 bases for V and 0 bases for J; bases not matched to a gene: 4.